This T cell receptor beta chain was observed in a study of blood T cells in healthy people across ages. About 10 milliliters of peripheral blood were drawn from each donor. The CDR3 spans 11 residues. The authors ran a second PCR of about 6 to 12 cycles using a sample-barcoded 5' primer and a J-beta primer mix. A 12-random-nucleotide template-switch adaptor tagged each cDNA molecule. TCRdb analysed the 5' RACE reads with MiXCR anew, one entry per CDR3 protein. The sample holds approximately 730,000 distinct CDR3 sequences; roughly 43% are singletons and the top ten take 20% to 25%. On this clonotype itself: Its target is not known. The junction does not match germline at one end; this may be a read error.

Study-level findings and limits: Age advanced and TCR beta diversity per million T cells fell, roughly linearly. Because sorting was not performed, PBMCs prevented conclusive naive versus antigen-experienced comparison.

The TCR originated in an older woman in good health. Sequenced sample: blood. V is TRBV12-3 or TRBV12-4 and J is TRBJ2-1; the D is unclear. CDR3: CASSLFNGQFF. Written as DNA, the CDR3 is TGTGCCAGCAGTTTATTCAATGGGCAGTTCTTC.